This T cell receptor beta chain was identified in a study of somatic mutations in cytotoxic T cells in rheumatoid arthritis listed by TCRdb under 2017. Notes on the research overall: Patient peripheral blood (about 29 ml EDTA) was drawn right after diagnosis and before any treatment started. For roughly 61 rheumatoid arthritis patients and 15 to 20 healthy controls, TCRB deep sequencing was carried out. Sorted V beta1+ cells also underwent TCRB sequencing, and some V beta antibody-stained T-cell populations were flow-sorted at nearly 100% purity on a FACSAria II or Sony SH800. To characterize clonality, the study used TCRB deep sequencing while asking whether somatic mutations are carried by expanded CD8+ T-cell clones in newly diagnosed, untreated rheumatoid arthritis. The median ages of the patient and control groups were essentially identical.

On an AutoMACS, CD4+ and CD8+ cells were isolated via positive magnetic bead selection, and their purity was verified by flow cytometry. After a first flow cytometry screen using a TCR V beta antibody panel, clonal expansions were characterized through TCRB deep sequencing of sorted CD8+ fractions. Peripheral blood mononuclear cells were obtained using density gradient separation with Ficoll-Paque PLUS. DNA from CD4-enriched, CD8-enriched or PBMC samples was extracted using Nucleospin Tissue or Tissue XS kits and then quantified on a Qubit 2.0 fluorometer. The CDR3 runs 13 amino acids, cysteine and phenylalanine included. Here the CDR3 DNA is all that survives: 39 bases in frame from base 1. CDR1 MNHEY and CDR2 SMNVEV were looked up in the germline V gene (reference sequence). The junction shows trimming of 0 bases on V and 6 bases on J, plus 7 bases between the germline ends. Results and caveats for the whole study, not just this receptor: The largest CD8+ clone made up more than 20% of CD8+ cells in about an eighth of the 65 patients, and blood and synovial fluid shared several identical CD8+ TCRB sequences. No adjustment for multiple comparisons was made for the slight TRBV07 underrepresentation in patients. CD8+ clonality increased with age in patients (Spearman r ≈ 0.5) but not in healthy controls. The expanded CD8+ clones had unknown antigen targets, and not appearing in virus-specific databases did not rule out that they were virus-specific. There was no significant difference in CD8+ T-cell clonality between rheumatoid arthritis patients and age-matched healthy controls.

Sequencing of TCRB CDR3 was done on genomic DNA with the immunoSEQ assay. The paper's processing steps were these. Published virus-specific TCRB sequences were compared with patient CD8+ clones larger than 1%, and only a few matches were found. Analyses were restricted to productive TCRB rearrangements. A clone was defined by a unique TCRB CDR3 sequence, and clonality was computed as a productive clonality index based on Shannon entropy. Repertoire overlap for a pair of samples was computed from each clone's template counts relative to total templates per sample. A correlation with a Spearman r of roughly 0.6 was found between V-gene usage by flow cytometry and V-gene usage by TCRB sequencing. TCRdb carries this immuneACCESS record with in-frame sequences only. Its versions omit some clonotypes, under half of them owing to an unresolved V gene in the studies checked, with the rest unexplained. The DNA was the basis for D and trimming; V, J and clone size are from that table. The sample has 3,500 to 5,000 clones on record, around four fifths of them singletons. Under 35% of the sample is held by the ten biggest clonotypes.

Notes on this clone: The antigen this receptor binds is unknown. Base qualities are not recorded, but no much larger clone differs from it by a single base. This CDR3 is also generated by other DNA sequences in the sample.

This chain joins TRBV27 to TRBJ2-3; there is no confident call for the D gene. This receptor was taken from a woman aged 55-69 years with rheumatoid arthritis. Sequencing was done on a sample of CD8+ T cells sorted from blood. The DNA sequence is given as TGTGCCAGCAGTTTATCGAGGCCGGATACGCAGTATTTT. The encoded protein is CASSLSRPDTQYF.